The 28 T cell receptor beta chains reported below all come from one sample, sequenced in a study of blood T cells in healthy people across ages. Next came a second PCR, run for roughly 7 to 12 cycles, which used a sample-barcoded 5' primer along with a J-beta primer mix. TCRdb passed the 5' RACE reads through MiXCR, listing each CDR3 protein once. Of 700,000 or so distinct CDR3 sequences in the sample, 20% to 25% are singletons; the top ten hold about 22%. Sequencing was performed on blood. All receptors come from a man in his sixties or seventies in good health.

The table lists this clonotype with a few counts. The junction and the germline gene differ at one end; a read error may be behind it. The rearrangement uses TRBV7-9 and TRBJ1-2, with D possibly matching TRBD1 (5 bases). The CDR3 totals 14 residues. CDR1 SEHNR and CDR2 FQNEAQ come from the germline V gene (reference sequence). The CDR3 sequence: CASSSDGGNYDYTF. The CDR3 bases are TGTGCCAGCAGCTCGGATGGGGGAAACTATGACTACACCTTC.

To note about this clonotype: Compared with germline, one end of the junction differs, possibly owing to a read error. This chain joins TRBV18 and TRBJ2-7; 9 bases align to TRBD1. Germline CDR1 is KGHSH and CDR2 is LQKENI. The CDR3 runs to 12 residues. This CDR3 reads CASSPPGQGFHF. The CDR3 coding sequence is TGTGCCAGCTCACCACCGGGACAGGGATTTCACTTC.

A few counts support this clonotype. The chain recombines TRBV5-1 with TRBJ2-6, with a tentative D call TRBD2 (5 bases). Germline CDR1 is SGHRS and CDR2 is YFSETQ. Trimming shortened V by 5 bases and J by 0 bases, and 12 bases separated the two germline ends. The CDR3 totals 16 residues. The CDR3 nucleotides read TGCGCCAGCAGAGACGGACTTAGCTCTGGGGCCAACGTCCTGACTTTC. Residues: CASRDGLSSGANVLTF.

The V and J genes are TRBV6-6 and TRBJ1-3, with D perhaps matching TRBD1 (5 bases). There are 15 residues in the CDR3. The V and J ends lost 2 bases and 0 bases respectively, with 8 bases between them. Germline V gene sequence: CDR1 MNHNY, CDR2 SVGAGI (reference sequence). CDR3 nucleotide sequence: TGTGCCAGCAGTTACACAGGCGACTCTGGAAACACCATATATTTT. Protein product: CASSYTGDSGNTIYF.

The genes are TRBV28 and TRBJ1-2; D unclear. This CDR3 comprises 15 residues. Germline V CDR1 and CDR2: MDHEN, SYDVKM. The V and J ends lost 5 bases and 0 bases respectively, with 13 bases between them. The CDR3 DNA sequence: TGTGCCAGCAGTCCTCCCCCGTCTTCTAACTATGGCTACACCTTC. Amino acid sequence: CASSPPPSSNYGYTF.

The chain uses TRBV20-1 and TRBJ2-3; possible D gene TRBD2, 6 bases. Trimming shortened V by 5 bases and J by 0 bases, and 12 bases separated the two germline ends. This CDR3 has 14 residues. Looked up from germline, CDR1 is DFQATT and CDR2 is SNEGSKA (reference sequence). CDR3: CSAWDLVSTDTQYF. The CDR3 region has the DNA TGCAGTGCTTGGGACTTAGTTAGCACAGATACGCAGTATTTT.

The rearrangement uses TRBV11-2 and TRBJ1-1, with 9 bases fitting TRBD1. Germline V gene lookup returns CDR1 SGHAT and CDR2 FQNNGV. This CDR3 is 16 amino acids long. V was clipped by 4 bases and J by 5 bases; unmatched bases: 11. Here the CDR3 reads CASSSGQGIVRTEAFF. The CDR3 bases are TGTGCCAGCAGCTCAGGACAGGGGATCGTGAGAACTGAAGCTTTCTTT.

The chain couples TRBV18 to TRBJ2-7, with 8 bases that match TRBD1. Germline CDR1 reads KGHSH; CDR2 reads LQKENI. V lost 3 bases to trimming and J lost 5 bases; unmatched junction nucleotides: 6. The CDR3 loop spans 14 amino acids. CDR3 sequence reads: CASSPDGQGHEQYF. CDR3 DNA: TGTGCCAGCTCACCGGACGGACAGGGACACGAGCAGTACTTC.

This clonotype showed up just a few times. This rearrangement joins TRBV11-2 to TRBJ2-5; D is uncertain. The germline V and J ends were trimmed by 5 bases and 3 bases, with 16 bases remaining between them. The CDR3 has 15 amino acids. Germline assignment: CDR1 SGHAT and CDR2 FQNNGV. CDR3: CASSPLRVVKETQYF. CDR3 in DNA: TGTGCCAGCAGCCCGCTCCGGGTAGTAAAAGAGACCCAGTACTTC. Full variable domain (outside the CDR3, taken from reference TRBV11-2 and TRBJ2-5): EAGVAQSPRYKIIEKRQSVAFWCNPISGHATLYWYQQILGQGPKLLIQFQNNGVVDDSQLPKDRFSAERLKGVDSTLKIQPAKLEDSAVYLCASSPLRVVKETQYFGPGTRLLVL.

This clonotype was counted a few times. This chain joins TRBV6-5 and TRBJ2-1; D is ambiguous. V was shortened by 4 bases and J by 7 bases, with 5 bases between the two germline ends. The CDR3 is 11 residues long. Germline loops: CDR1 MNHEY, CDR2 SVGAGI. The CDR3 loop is CASSSANEQFF. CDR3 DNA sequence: TGTGCCAGCAGTTCAGCTAATGAGCAGTTCTTC.

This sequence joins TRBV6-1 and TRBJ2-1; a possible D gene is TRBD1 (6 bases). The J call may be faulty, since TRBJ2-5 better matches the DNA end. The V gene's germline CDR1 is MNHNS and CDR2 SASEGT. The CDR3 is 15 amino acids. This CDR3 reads CASSGPGRGKETQYF. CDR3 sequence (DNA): TGTGCCAGCAGTGGCCCCGGCAGGGGAAAGGAGACCCAGTACTTC.

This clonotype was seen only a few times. This chain's CDR3 is CREGGRRLREAFF. The CDR3 coding sequence is TGCAGGGAGGGAGGCCGGCGGTTGAGGGAAGCTTTCTTT. This rearrangement joins TRBV29-1 to TRBJ1-1; D is unclear. The germline CDR1 and CDR2 sequences are SQVTM and ANQGSEA. The CDR3 has 13 amino acids.

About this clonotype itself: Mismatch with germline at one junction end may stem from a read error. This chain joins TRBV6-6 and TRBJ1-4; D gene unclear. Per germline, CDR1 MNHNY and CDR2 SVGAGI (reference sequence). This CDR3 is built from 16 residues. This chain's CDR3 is CASSYREVATNEELFF. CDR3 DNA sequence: TGTGCCAGCAGTTACAGGGAAGTTGCAACTAATGAAGAACTGTTTTTT.

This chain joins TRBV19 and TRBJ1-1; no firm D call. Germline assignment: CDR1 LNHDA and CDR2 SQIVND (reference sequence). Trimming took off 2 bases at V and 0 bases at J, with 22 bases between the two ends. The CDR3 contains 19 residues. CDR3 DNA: TGTGCCAGTAGTATATATGCATCCCTAGGCCAAACCTTGAACACTGAAGCTTTCTTT. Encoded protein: CASSIYASLGQTLNTEAFF.

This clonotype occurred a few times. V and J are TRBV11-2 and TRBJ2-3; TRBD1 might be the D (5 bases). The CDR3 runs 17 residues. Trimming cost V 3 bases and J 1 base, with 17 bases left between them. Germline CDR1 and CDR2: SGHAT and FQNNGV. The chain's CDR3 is CASSFRRGVGGTDTQYF. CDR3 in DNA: TGTGCCAGCAGCTTCAGAAGGGGTGTCGGTGGCACAGATACGCAGTATTTT.

The CDR3 region has the DNA TGTGCCAGCTCCAGGAACATCTACGAGCAGTACGTC. Translation gives CASSRNIYEQYV. This chain uses TRBV18 with TRBJ2-5; D ambiguous. Matching the DNA end better, TRBJ2-7 makes the J call doubtful. Germline CDR1 and CDR2: KGHSH and LQKENI. The CDR3 sequence is 12 residues long.

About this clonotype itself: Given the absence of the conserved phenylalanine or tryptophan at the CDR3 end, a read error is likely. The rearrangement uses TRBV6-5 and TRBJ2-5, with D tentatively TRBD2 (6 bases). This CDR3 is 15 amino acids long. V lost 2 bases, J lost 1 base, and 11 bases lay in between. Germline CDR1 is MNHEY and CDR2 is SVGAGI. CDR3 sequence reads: CASSYQGLLQETQYL. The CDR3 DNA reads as TGTGCCAGCAGTTACCAGGGACTTCTCCAAGAGACCCAGTACTTG.

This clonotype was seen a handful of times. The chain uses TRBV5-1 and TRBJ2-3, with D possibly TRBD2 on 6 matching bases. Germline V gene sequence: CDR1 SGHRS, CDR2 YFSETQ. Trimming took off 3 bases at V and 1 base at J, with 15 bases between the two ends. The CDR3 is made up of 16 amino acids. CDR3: CASSSSGLIRTDTQYF. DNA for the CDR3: TGCGCCAGCAGCTCGTCGGGACTGATTCGCACAGATACGCAGTATTTT.

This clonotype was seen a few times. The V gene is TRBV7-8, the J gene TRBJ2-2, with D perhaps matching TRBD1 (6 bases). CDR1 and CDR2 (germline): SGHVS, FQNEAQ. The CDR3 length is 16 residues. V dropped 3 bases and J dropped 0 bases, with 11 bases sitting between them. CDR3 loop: CASSFVTGTNTGELFF. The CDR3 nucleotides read TGTGCCAGCAGCTTCGTTACAGGGACGAACACCGGGGAGCTGTTTTTT. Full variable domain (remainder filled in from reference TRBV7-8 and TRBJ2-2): GAGVSQSPRYKVAKRGQDVALRCDPISGHVSLFWYQQALGQGPEFLTYFQNEAQLDKSGLPSDRFFAERPEGSVSTLKIQRTQQEDSAVYLCASSFVTGTNTGELFFGEGSRLTVL.

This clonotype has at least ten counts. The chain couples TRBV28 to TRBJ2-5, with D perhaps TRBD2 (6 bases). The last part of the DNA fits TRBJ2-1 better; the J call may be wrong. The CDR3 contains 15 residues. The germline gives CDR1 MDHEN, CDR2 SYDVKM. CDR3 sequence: CASTSPAEGTVSQFF. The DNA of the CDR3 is TGTGCCAGCACCTCCCCAGCGGAGGGTACTGTCTCGCAGTTCTTC.

CDR3 DNA sequence: TGTGCCAGCGAGGAAACCGTACGCGGCTACACCTTC. Translating it yields CASEETVRGYTF. The rearrangement joins TRBV25-1 to TRBJ1-2; D is uncertain. Looked up from germline, CDR1 is MGHDK and CDR2 is SYGVNS. The length of the CDR3 is 12 residues. V lost 8 bases and J lost 8, with 15 bases in between.

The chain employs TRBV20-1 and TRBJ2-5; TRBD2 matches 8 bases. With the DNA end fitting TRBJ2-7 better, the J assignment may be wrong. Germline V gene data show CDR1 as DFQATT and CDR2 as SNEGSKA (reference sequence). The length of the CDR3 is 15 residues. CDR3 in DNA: TGCAGTGCTAGGCCCCCGCTAGCGGGTATCTACGAGCAGTACTTC. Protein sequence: CSARPPLAGIYEQYF.

CDR3 protein: CASSSARLVGSWSDTQYF. The DNA for the CDR3 is TGTGCCAGCAGCTCAGCCCGGCTAGTGGGTTCCTGGTCAGATACGCAGTATTTT. J is TRBJ2-3 and V is TRBV7-2; no reliable D call. Trimming left V 4 bases short and J 4 bases short, with 24 bases between. Germline CDR1 is SGHTA and CDR2 is FQGNSA. The CDR3 length is 18 residues.

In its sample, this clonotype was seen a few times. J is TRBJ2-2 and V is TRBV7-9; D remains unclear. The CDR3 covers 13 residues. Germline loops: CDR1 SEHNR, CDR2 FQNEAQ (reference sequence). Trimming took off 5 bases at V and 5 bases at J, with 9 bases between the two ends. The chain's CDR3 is CASSPTWTGELFF. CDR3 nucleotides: TGTGCCAGCAGCCCAACATGGACCGGGGAGCTGTTTTTT.

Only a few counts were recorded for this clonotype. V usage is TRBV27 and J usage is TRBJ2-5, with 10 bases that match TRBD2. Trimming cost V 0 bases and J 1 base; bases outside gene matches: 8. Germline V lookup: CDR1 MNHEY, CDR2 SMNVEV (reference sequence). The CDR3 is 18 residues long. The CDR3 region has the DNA TGTGCCAGCAGTTTATCGTTTCCCCCTAGCGGGGGCCAAGAGACCCAGTACTTC. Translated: CASSLSFPPSGGQETQYF.

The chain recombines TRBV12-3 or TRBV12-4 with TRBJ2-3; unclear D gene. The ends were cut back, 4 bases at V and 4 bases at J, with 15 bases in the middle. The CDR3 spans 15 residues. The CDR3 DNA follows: TGTGCCAGCAGTTCCGGTATGGGTCGCCCAGATACGCAGTATTTT. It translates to CASSSGMGRPDTQYF.

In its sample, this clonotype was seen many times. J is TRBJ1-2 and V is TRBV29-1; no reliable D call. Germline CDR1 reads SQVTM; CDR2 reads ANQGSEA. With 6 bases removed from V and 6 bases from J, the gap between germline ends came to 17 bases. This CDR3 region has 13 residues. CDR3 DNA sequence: TGCAGCGTCGCGAGGCGGGAGTTGAATGGCTACACCTTC. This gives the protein CSVARRELNGYTF.

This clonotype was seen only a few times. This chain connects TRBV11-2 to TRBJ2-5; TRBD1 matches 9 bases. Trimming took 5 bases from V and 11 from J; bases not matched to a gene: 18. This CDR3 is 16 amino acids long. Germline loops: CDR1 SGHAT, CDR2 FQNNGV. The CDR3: CASSVRGGQGPPEQYF. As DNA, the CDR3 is TGTGCCAGCAGCGTAAGAGGCGGACAGGGGCCTCCGGAGCAGTACTTC.